This TCR beta chain was sequenced in a study of tumor-infiltrating lymphocytes in primary liver carcinoma (dated by TCRdb to 2016 to 2017). In the study overall: Of the five patients (three men and two women, aged 30 to 69 years), four had hepatocellular carcinoma and one had combined HCC and intrahepatic cholangiocarcinoma. Tumors of the five patients were stage T1-T3 N0M0 with maximum diameters of about 4.2 to 10 cm. Each sample produced about 3.65 to 8 million productive TCRbeta reads, and read depth showed no significant difference between tissue types. The study combined TCRbeta repertoire sequencing, expression microarrays and whole-exome sequencing across five regions of each liver tumor, with adjacent normal tissue and blood. TCRbeta repertoire sequencing covered roughly 35 specimens from 5 patients: around 25 tumor regions, 5 adjacent noncancerous liver tissues and 5 peripheral blood samples. To link TCRbeta repertoire diversity with the local molecular phenotype, the roughly 26 tumor region samples were profiled using Agilent mRNA microarrays. Technical replicate repertoires showed high reproducibility, with mean shared-clone rates about 0.91 and correlation coefficients above 0.98. What the research found in general, with its limitations: Only the TCR beta chain was sequenced, which likely underestimates true repertoire diversity because unpaired alpha chains were not captured. Only about 7.5-25% of top clones were present in all five regions of a tumor, suggesting spatial heterogeneity of tumor-infiltrating T cells. Compared with blood, tumors had a significantly larger share of the repertoire taken up by the top 250 clones (p = 0.039). Since the samples were bulk and unsorted, there was no way to compare CD4+ and CD8+ T cell repertoires. The study included only four to six patients, and the authors note findings should be validated in a larger study. Repertoire overlap was higher between tumor regions (mean roughly 35%) than tumor-adjacent (approximately 17%) or tumor-blood (about 15%) pairs, consistent with antigen-driven expansion.

A constant-region primer and ProtoScript II reverse transcriptase were used to reverse-transcribe TCRbeta-specific cDNA from roughly 500 ng total RNA. The TCRbeta libraries were prepared through three rounds of nested multiplex PCR following a slightly modified ARM-PCR procedure. Each of the first two PCR rounds ran for around 11 cycles using multiplex TRBV1-TRBV30 forward primers together with a Cbeta reverse primer. A final 25-cycle PCR with Deep VentR polymerase added sample barcodes and Illumina adapters. Before sequencing, amplicons between 200 and 500 bp were purified from gel using a QIAquick gel extraction kit. TCRbeta amplicons were sequenced on an Illumina HiSeq 2500 with 250-bp paired-end reads. Per the authors' processing: To recover full CDR3 sequences, reads were quality-trimmed using Trimmomatic v0.33 and paired reads were then merged using FLASH v1.2.11. MiGEC v1.2.1b assigned V, D and J germline segments to the rearranged TCRbeta sequences. Clonotype statistics and Shannon-Wiener diversity indices were computed with VDJtools v1.0.0. Except for diversity analysis, only the 250 most abundant clonotypes of each sample were used in subsequent analyses to reduce sampling bias. TCRdb cleaned the public reads at Q25 with fastp, built clones with MiXCR and kept in-frame beta chains. Each entry merges the rows of one CDR3 protein and shows their most common DNA and genes. Clone size and V and J calls follow TCRdb, not the original study. The sample includes 20,000 to 30,000 distinct CDR3 sequences, with approximately 77% observed a single time. In total, the top ten clones hold about 32% of the sample.

In its sample, this clonotype was seen once. Its cognate antigen has yet to be identified. One end of the junction fails to match germline, which may point to a read error. Including the terminal cysteine and phenylalanine, the CDR3 comprises 18 residues. The read is trimmed to its CDR3 DNA, 54 bases read in frame from base 1. Without any cell sorting, total RNA and DNA were extracted together from around 20-30 mg of bulk tissue using the AllPrep DNA/RNA mini kit. Roughly five patients with histopathologically diagnosed primary liver carcinoma underwent surgical resection in China between 2015 and March 2016. At the time of sampling, the patients had chronic HBV infection and had not received any treatment. Five spatially separated regions were sampled per tumor: superior, inferior, left-lateral and right-lateral poles, plus the tumor centre. Histology showed that every tumor sample contained more than 85% viable tumor cells. Each fresh piece of tumor and adjacent tissue was cut in two, with one half stored in RNAlater at -80 degrees C and the other half sent for histology.

This sequence was found in a woman in her thirties with primary liver carcinoma and hepatitis B virus infection. The V gene is TRBV12-3 or TRBV12-4 and the J gene is TRBJ2-2; a stretch of 8 junction bases matches TRBD1. Sample: liver tumor tissue from sampling region 5. The cell subset or site label corresponds to: tumor region T5, tumor centre. The base sequence is TGTGCCAGCAGGATCCTATTAGGAGCAGGGGGCCACACTGCGGAGCTGCTTTTT. This encodes CASRILLGAGGHTAELLF.